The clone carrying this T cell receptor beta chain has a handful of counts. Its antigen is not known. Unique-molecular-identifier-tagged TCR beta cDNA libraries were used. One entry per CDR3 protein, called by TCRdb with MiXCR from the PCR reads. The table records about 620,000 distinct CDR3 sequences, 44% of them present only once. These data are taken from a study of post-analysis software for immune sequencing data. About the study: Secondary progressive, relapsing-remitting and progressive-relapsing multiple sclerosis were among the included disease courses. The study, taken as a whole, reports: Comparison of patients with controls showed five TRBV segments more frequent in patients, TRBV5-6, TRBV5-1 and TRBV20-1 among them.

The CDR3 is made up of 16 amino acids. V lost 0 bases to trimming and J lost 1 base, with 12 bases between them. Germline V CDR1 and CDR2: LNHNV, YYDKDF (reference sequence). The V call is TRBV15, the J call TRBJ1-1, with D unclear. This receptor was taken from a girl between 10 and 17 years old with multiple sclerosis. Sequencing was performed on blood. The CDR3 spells CATSRDQGGPNTEAFF. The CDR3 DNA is TGTGCCACCAGCAGAGATCAAGGCGGCCCGAACACTGAAGCTTTCTTT.